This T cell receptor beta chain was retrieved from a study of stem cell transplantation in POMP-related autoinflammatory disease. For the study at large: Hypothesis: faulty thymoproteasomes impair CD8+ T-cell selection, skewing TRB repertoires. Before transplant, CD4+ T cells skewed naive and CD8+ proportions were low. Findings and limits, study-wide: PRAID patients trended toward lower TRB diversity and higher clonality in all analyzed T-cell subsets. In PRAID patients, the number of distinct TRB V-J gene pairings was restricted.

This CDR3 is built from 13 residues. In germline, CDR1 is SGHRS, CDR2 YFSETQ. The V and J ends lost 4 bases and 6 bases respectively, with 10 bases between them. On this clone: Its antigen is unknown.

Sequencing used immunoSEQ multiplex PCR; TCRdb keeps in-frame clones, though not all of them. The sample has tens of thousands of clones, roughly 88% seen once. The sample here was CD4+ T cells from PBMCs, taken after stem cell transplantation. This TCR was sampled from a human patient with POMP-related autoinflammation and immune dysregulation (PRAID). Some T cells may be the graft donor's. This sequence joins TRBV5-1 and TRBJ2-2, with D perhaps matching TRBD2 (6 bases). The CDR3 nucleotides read TGCGCCAGCAGCCCCAGGGAGGCCGGGGAGCTGTTTTTT. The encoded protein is CASSPREAGELFF. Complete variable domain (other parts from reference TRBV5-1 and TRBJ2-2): KAGVTQTPRYLIKTRGQQVTLSCSPISGHRSVSWYQQTPGQGLQFLFEYFSETQRNKGNFPGRFSGRQFSNSRSEMNVSTLELGDSALYLCASSPREAGELFFGEGSRLTVL.